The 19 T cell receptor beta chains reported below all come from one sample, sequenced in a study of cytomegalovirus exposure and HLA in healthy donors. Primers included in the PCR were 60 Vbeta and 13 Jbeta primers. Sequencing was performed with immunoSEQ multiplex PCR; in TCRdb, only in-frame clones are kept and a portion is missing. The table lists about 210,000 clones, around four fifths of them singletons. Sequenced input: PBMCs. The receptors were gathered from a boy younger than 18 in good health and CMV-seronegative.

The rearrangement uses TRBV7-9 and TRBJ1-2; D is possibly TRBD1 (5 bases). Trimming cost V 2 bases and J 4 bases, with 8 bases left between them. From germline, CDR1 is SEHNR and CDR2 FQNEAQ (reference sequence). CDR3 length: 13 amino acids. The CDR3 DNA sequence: TGTGCCAGCAGCTTACAGGGTACCTATGGCTACACCTTC. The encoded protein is CASSLQGTYGYTF.

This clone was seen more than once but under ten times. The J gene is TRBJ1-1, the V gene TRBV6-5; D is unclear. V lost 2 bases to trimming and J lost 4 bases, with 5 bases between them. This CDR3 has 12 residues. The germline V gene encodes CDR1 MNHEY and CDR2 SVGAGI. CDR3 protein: CASSYIGTEAFF. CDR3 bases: TGTGCCAGCAGTTACATCGGCACTGAAGCTTTCTTT.

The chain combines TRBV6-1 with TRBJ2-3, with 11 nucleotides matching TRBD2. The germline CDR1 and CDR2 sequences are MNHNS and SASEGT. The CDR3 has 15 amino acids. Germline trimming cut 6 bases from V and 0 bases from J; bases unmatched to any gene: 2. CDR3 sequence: CASRRTSGSTDTQYF. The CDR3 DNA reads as TGTGCCAGCAGGAGGACTAGCGGGAGCACAGATACGCAGTATTTT.

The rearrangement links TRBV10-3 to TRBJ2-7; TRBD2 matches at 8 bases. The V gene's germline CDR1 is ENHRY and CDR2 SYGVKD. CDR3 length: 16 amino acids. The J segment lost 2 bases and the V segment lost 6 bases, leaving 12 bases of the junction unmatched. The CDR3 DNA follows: TGTGCCATCAGGGCCGGGTCGGGAGGGAAGGCCTACGAGCAGTACTTC. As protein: CAIRAGSGGKAYEQYF.

The CDR3, as DNA: TGTGCCAGCAGCTTAGCTGCGGCAGGGGGCGAGACCGGGGAGCTGTTTTTT. Its protein is CASSLAAAGGETGELFF. The V and J genes are TRBV7-9 and TRBJ2-2, with 8 positions matching TRBD1. CDR1 SEHNR and CDR2 FQNEAQ come from the germline V gene (reference sequence). V lost 0 bases to trimming and J lost 5 bases; unmatched junction nucleotides: 8. This CDR3 is 17 amino acids long. The full variable domain, in which reference TRBV7-9 and TRBJ2-2 provide the parts outside the CDR3, is DTGVSQNPRHKITKRGQNVTFRCDPISEHNRLYWYRQTLGQGPEFLTYFQNEAQLEKSRLLSDRFSAERPKGSFSTLEIQRTEQGDSAMYLCASSLAAAGGETGELFFGEGSRLTVL.

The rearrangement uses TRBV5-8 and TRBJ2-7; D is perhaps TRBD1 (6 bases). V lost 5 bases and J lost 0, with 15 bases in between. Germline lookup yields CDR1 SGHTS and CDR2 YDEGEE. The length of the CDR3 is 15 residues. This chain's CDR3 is CASSLRQVGSYEQYF. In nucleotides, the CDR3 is TGTGCCAGCAGTTTGAGACAGGTTGGCTCCTACGAGCAGTACTTC.

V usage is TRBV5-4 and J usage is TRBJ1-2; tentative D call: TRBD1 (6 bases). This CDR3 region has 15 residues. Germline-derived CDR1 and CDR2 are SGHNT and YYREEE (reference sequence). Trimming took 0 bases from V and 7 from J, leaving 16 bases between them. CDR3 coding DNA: TGTGCCAGCAGCTTGGTCCCAGAGGGGGTTAGTGGCTACACCTTC. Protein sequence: CASSLVPEGVSGYTF.

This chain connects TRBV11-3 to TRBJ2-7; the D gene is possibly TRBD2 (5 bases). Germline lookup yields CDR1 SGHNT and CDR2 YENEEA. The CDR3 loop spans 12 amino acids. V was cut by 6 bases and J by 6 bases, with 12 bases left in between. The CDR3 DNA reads TGTGCCAGCAGGCCTCTAGCTCGCGAGCAGTACTTC. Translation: CASRPLAREQYF.

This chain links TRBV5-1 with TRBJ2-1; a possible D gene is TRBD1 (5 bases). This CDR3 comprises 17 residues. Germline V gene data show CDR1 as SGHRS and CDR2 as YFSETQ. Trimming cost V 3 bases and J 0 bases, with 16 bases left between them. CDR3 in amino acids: CASSSVGANPSYNEQFF. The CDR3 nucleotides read TGCGCCAGCAGCTCGGTAGGGGCTAACCCCTCCTACAATGAGCAGTTCTTC.

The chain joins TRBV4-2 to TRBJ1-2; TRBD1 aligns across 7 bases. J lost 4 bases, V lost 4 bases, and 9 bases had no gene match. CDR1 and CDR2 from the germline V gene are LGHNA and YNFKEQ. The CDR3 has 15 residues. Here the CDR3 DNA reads TGTGCCAGCAGCCCCCTTCTGGCAGGGGGCTATGGCTACACCTTC. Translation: CASSPLLAGGYGYTF.

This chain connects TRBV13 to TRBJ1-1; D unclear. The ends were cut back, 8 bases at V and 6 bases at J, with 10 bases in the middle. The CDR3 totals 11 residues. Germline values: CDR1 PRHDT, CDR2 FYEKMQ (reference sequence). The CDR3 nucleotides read TGTGCCAGCGCCACGGGTCCTGAAGCTTTCTTT. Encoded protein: CASATGPEAFF.

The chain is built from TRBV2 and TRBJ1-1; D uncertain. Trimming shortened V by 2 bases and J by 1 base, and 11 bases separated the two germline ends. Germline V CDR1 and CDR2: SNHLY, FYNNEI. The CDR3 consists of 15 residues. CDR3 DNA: TGTGCCAGCAGTGAAAGTATTGATAGGAACACTGAAGCTTTCTTT. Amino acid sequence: CASSESIDRNTEAFF.

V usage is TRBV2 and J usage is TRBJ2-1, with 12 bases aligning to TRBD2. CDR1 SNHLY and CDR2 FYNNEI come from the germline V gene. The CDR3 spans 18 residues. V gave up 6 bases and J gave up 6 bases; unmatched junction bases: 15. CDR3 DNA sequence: TGTGCCAGCAGCCGGGGACTAGCGGGTTTTAATTGGGGCAATGAGCAGTTCTTC. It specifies CASSRGLAGFNWGNEQFF.

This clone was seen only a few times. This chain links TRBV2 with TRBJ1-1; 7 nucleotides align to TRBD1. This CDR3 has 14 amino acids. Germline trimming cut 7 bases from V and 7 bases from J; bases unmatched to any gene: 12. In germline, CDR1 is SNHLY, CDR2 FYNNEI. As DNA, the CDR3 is TGTGCCAGCACCTTCTGGGGAAGGGACAGTGAAGCTTTCTTT. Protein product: CASTFWGRDSEAFF.

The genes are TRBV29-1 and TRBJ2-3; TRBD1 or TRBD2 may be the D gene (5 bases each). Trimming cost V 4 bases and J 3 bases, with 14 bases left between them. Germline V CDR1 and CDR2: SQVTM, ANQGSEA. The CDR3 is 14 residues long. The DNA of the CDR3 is TGCAGCGTTGTAGAGGGGCGCGGAACAGATACGCAGTATTTT. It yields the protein CSVVEGRGTDTQYF.

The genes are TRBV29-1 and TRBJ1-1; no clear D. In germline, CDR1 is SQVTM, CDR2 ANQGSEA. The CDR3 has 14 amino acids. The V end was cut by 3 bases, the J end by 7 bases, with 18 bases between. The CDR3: CSVEAQATSSEAFF. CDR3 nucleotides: TGCAGCGTTGAGGCGCAGGCGACGAGTAGTGAAGCTTTCTTT.

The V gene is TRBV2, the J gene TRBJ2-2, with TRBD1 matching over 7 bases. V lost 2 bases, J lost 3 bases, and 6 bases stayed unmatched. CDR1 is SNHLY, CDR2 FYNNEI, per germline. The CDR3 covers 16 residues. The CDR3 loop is CASSERVDRDTGELFF. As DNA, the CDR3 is TGTGCCAGCAGTGAAAGAGTTGACAGGGACACCGGGGAGCTGTTTTTT.

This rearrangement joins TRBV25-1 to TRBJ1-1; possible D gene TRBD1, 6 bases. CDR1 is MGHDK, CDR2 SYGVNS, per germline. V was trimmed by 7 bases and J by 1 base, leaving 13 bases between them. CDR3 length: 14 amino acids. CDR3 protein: CASNPRGSNTEAFF. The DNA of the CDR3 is TGTGCCAGCAATCCCAGGGGATCGAACACTGAAGCTTTCTTT.

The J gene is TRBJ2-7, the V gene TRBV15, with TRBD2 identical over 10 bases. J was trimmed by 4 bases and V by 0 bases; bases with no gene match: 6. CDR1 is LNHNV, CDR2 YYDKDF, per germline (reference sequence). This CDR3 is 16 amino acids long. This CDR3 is CATSRDKASGRYEQYF. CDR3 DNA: TGTGCCACCAGCAGAGATAAGGCTAGCGGGAGATACGAGCAGTACTTC. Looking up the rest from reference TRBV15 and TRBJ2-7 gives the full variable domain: DAMVIQNPRYQVTQFGKPVTLSCSQTLNHNVMYWYQQKSSQAPKLLFHYYDKDFNNEADTPDNFQSRRPNTSFCFLDIRSPGLGDTAMYLCATSRDKASGRYEQYFGPGTRLTVT.